This TCR beta chain was found in a study of T cell clonality in common variable immunodeficiency (dated by TCRdb to the mid-2010s). What the authors observed across the whole study: Increased TCRbeta clonality was found in CVID subjects compared with healthy controls (t-test p = 0.018), with the increase being most characteristic of about a third of subjects. It was noted by the authors that sequencing of the repertoires of T cell subpopulations would be needed to clarify the cause of the increased clonality in CVID. Differences among patients in the CVID cohort limited the correlations between repertoire features and clinical complications. CVID TCRbeta sequences reportedly showed fewer deletions and N-nucleotide insertions and lacked highly modified clones with 13 or more V deletions. CVID subjects shared fewer TCRbeta clones with each other than healthy controls did (p < 0.0001). Although equal DNA input was used, an average of approximately 74,000 unique sequences per sample was obtained for controls, compared with approximately 32,000 for CVID samples.

For sequencing, equivalent amounts of genomic DNA were input from CVID and control samples. For every sample, a 60 bp segment covering the rearranged TCRbeta CDR3 region was amplified and then sequenced. The immunoSEQ assay, a bias-corrected multiplex PCR combined with high-throughput sequencing, was used to amplify TCRbeta. On the study's bioinformatics: Every unique nucleotide sequence was considered a clone and was annotated with V, D and J genes, copy number and frequency. Sequences were labeled productive if in frame, and non-productive if out of frame or containing stop codons. As previously described, clonality was calculated on the basis of Shannon's entropy. The predicted amino acid sequences of productive clones were used to derive mean CDR3 Kyte-Doolittle hydropathy. Hierarchical clustering of scaled V gene usage was performed with the R hclust function using Manhattan distance and complete linkage. Sharing of clones by CDR3 amino acid sequence was evaluated by resampling 12 repertoires per group over 100 rounds. The repertoires were screened for over 60 published EBV-specific TCRbeta sequences and approximately 240 published CMV-specific TCRbeta sequences. After a couple of CVID samples that produced fewer than 10,000 sequences were dropped from the analysis, roughly 42 CVID repertoires remained. TCRdb retrieved this table from immuneACCESS and kept in-frame rearrangements only. Not all clones are present; in checked studies, unresolved V genes account for under half, and no reason is known for the remainder. The DNA gave D and trimming, while V, J and clone size come from that table. This sample shows roughly 40,000 clones, and none of them turns up only once. Clones ranked in the top ten supply 2.8% of the sample.

The CDR3 runs 11 residues from the cysteine to the phenylalanine. The DNA shown is the part of the CDR3 that was read: 24 bases, in frame from base 1. According to the germline V gene (reference sequence), CDR1 reads LNHDA and CDR2 reads SQIVND. As regards this clone: Its antigen is unknown. An end of the junction differs from the germline gene, which may be a read error. The read stops 3 residues short of the end of the CDR3; the missing end is completed from the germline J gene.

Most of the CVID patients and most of the healthy controls were of Caucasian heritage. Heparinized peripheral whole blood samples of 5 to 8 ml were collected from each donor. Genomic DNA from adults with common variable immune deficiency (CVID) and from healthy adult controls was the source for sequencing TCRbeta CDR3 repertoires. The control group was made up of roughly 22 healthy adult volunteers (about ten male and roughly twelve female) whose ages ranged from roughly 23 to 66 years, with a mean age of almost 35. To isolate peripheral blood mononuclear cells, diluted blood was subjected to density centrifugation over Hypaque 1077 or Ficoll-Paque. Genomic DNA was obtained from unsorted mononuclear cells through either Qiagen column purification or a centrifugation-based method.

In this chain, TRBV19 is recombined with TRBJ2-2; a tentative D match to TRBD2 spans 6 bases. This receptor was obtained from a person aged 18 to 75 in good health. The sample comprised peripheral blood mononuclear cells. The sequenced CDR3 bases are TGTGCCAGTAAGGACACCGGGGGG. Its protein product is CASKDTGG. The full CDR3 is CASKDTGGLFF.